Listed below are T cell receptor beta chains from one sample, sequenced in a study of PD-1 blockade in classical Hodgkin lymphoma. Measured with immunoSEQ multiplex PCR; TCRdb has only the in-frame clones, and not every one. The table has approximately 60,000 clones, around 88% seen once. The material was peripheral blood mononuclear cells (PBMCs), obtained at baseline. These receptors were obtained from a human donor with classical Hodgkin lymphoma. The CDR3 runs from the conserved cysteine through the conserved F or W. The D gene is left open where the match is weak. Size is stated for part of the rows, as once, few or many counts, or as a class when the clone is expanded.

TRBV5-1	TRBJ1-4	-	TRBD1	CASSLAGTGATNEKLFF	TGCGCCAGCAGCTTGGCCGGGACAGGGGCTACTAATGAAAAACTGTTTTTT
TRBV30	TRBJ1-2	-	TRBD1	CAWGTENYGYTF	TGTGCCTGGGGGACAGAAAACTATGGCTACACCTTC
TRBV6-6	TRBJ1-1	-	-	CASSYSRQAEAFF	TGTGCCAGCAGTTACTCGCGGCAGGCTGAAGCTTTCTTT
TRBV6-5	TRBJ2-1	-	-	CASSYSTSVNEQFF	TGTGCCAGCAGTTACTCAACTTCAGTCAATGAGCAGTTCTTC
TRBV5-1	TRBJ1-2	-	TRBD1	CASSLGQGLNYGYTF	TGCGCCAGCAGCTTGGGACAGGGGTTGAACTATGGCTACACCTTC
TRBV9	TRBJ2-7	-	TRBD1	CASSAQGVEQYF	TGTGCCAGCAGCGCGCAGGGGGTTGAGCAGTACTTC
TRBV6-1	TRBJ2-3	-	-	CASSFDPNTDTQYF	TGTGCCAGCAGTTTCGACCCAAACACAGATACGCAGTATTTT
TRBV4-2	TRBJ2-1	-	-	CASSQEEVGYNEQFF	TGTGCCAGCAGCCAAGAAGAGGTAGGGTACAATGAGCAGTTCTTC
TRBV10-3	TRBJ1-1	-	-	CAISESTQGSAARRSGGTEAFF	TGTGCCATCAGTGAGTCGACTCAGGGGTCCGCGGCCAGACGGTCTGGGGGCACTGAAGCTTTCTTT
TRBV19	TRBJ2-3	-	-	CASSGGDTQYF	TGTGCCAGTAGTGGCGGAGATACGCAGTATTTT
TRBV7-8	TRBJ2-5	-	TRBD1	CASSPLRTGAGGETQYF	TGTGCCAGCAGCCCACTAAGGACAGGGGCTGGGGGAGAGACCCAGTACTTC
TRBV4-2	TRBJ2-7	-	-	CASSQDWGTPSYEQYF	TGTGCCAGCAGCCAAGATTGGGGGACACCTTCCTACGAGCAGTACTTC
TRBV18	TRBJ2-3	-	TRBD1	CASSPRGGGTDTQYF	TGTGCCAGCTCACCGCGAGGGGGCGGGACAGATACGCAGTATTTT
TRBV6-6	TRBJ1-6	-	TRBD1	CASSRVGQGGGPLHF	TGTGCCAGCAGCCGCGTCGGACAGGGTGGGGGGCCCCTCCACTTT
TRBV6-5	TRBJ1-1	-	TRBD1	CASSTRTGDTEAFF	TGTGCCAGCAGTACCCGGACAGGGGACACTGAAGCTTTCTTT
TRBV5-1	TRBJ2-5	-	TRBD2	CASSLEGSGVETQYF	TGCGCCAGCAGCTTGGAAGGTAGCGGGGTCGAGACCCAGTACTTC
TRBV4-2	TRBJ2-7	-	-	CASSPRTSYEQYF	TGTGCCAGCAGCCCCAGGACCTCCTACGAGCAGTACTTC
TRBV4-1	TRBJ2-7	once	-	CASSHLGTPNYEQYF	TGCGCCAGCAGCCACCTCGGGACACCGAACTACGAGCAGTACTTC
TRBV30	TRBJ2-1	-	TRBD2	CAWSPTSGVYNEQFF	TGTGCCTGGAGTCCTACTAGCGGGGTCTACAATGAGCAGTTCTTC
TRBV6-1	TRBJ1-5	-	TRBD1	CASNPRDRGHQPQHF	TGTGCCAGCAATCCCCGGGACAGGGGCCATCAGCCCCAGCATTTT
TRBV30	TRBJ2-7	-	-	CAWSVRSYEQYF	TGTGCCTGGAGTGTACGTTCCTACGAGCAGTACTTC
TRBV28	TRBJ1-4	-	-	CASSPKTHGHEKLFF	TGTGCCAGCAGTCCGAAGACCCATGGACATGAAAAACTGTTTTTT
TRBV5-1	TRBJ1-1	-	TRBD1	CASSLSGGQGRTEAFF	TGCGCCAGCAGCTTGTCAGGGGGACAGGGGCGGACTGAAGCTTTCTTT
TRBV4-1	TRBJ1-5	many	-	CASSQDDSLNQPQHF	TGCGCCAGCAGCCAAGATGATAGTCTCAATCAGCCCCAGCATTTT
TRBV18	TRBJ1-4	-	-	CASSPPGGLNEKLFF	TGTGCCAGCTCACCACCCGGGGGCCTTAATGAAAAACTGTTTTTT
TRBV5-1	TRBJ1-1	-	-	CASSPDTLNTEAFF	TGCGCCAGCAGCCCGGACACTTTGAACACTGAAGCTTTCTTT
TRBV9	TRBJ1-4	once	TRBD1	CASSILPGGRDNEKLFF	TGTGCCAGCAGCATCCTCCCAGGGGGCCGGGATAATGAAAAACTGTTTTTT
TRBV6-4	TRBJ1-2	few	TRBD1	CASSANPTGGYGYTF	TGTGCCAGCAGTGCCAACCCGACAGGGGGCTATGGCTACACCTTC
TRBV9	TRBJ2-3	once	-	CASSALLVSDTDTQYF	TGTGCCAGCAGCGCTCTACTAGTTAGCGACACAGATACGCAGTATTTT
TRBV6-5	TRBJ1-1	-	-	CASSSGTANTEAFF	TGTGCCAGCAGCTCCGGGACGGCGAACACTGAAGCTTTCTTT
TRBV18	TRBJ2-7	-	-	CASSPGNSYEQYF	TGTGCCAGCTCGCCGGGCAACTCCTACGAGCAGTACTTC
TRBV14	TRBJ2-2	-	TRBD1	CASSSRDRDSNTGELFF	TGTGCCAGCAGCTCCCGGGACAGGGATTCGAACACCGGGGAGCTGTTTTTT
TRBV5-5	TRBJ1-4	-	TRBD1	CASSPYRQGRGVTNEKLFF	TGTGCCAGCAGCCCATACCGACAGGGGAGGGGCGTTACTAATGAAAAACTGTTTTTT
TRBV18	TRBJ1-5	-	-	CASSLLAGSNQPQHF	TGTGCCAGCTCCCTTTTGGCGGGTAGCAATCAGCCCCAGCATTTT
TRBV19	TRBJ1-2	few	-	CASSNRRVMAERGYTF	TGTGCCAGTAGTAATCGACGGGTAATGGCAGAACGCGGCTACACCTTC
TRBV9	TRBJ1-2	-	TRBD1	CASSEGQGRGYTF	TGTGCCAGCAGCGAAGGACAGGGTCGCGGCTACACCTTC
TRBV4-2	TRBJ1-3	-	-	CASSLRGGNTIYF	TGTGCCAGCAGCCTCCGGGGAGGAAACACCATATATTTT
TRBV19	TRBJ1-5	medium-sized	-	CASSQSPGYQPQHF	TGTGCCAGTAGTCAAAGCCCGGGGTATCAGCCCCAGCATTTT
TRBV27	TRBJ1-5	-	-	CASSLVGGHFQPQHF	TGTGCCAGCAGCTTGGTTGGAGGGCACTTTCAGCCCCAGCATTTT
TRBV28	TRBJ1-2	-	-	CASSPDGVGYGYTF	TGTGCCAGCAGCCCCGACGGGGTTGGCTATGGCTACACCTTC